Ten or more counts support the clone carrying this T cell receptor beta chain. Trimming stripped 4 bases from V and 3 bases from J, with 12 bases between. Germline assignment: CDR1 SQVTM and CDR2 ANQGSEA. The CDR3 runs 13 residues. The data were obtained in a study of T cells in Graves' hyperthyroidism and ophthalmopathy. There were TCR beta CDR3 regions amplified from RNA transcripts. The HTBI set primed first-round TCR CDR3 RT-PCR. TCRdb processed the multiplex PCR reads anew with MiXCR; each CDR3 protein has one entry. The sample contains approximately 520,000 distinct CDR3 sequences, around 24% of which appear only once.

V gene TRBV29-1 combines with J gene TRBJ1-2, with a weak D call TRBD1 (5 bases). The TCR was taken from a woman in her 30s with Graves' ophthalmopathy. Specimen: blood. The CDR3 DNA is TGCAGCGTTGCAGAAGGGGAGGACTATGGCTACACCTTC. This sequence encodes CSVAEGEDYGYTF.